A single sample is the source of the 26 T cell receptor beta chains below, sequenced in a study of blood T cell repertoires in COVID-19. TCRdb's table, derived via immunoSEQ multiplex PCR, lists solely in-frame clones and lacks some. The sample consists of about 240,000 clones, over 75% of them appearing once. Input material: peripheral blood. The receptor source for this set is a woman in her twenties or thirties with acute or convalescent COVID-19.

This clone was counted only a few times. The chain recombines TRBV5-4 with TRBJ2-7; 11 bases are shared with TRBD1. V gave up 4 bases and J gave up 5 bases; unmatched junction bases: 5. Per the germline V gene, CDR1 is SGHNT and CDR2 is YYREEE (reference sequence). The CDR3 runs to 14 residues. The CDR3 here is CASSPGTGGHEQYF. The CDR3 coding sequence is TGTGCCAGCAGCCCCGGGACAGGGGGGCACGAGCAGTACTTC.

The chain uses TRBV11-3 and TRBJ2-1; tentatively, D is TRBD1 (7 bases). The V gene lost 2 bases and the J gene lost 6 bases, with 20 bases spanning the gap. The CDR3 consists of 17 residues. CDR1 SGHNT and CDR2 YENEEA come from the germline V gene. This CDR3 is CASSLKEGEAGGNEQFF. The CDR3 coding sequence is TGTGCCAGCAGCTTAAAGGAGGGGGAGGCAGGGGGCAATGAGCAGTTCTTC.

The genes are TRBV4-2 and TRBJ1-2, with 9 bases aligning to TRBD1. The CDR3 is 15 amino acids. V gave up 0 bases and J gave up 2 bases; unmatched junction bases: 1. Looked up from germline, CDR1 is LGHNA and CDR2 is YNFKEQ. CDR3 in amino acids: CASSQEGQGNYGYTF. The CDR3 DNA follows: TGTGCCAGCAGCCAAGAAGGACAGGGGAACTATGGCTACACCTTC.

The chain couples TRBV5-6 to TRBJ2-7; TRBD2 might be the D (5 bases). Deletions cut 2 bases from V and 3 bases from J, with 9 bases between. The CDR3 has 13 residues. CDR1 and CDR2 from the germline V gene are SGHDT and YYEEEE. The CDR3 protein is CASSLSGYYEQYF. As DNA, the CDR3 is TGTGCCAGCAGCTTATCGGGGTACTACGAGCAGTACTTC.

The chain carries TRBV24-1 and TRBJ2-1, with a weak D call TRBD1 (5 bases). Trimming took off 4 bases at V and 4 bases at J, with 10 bases between the two ends. Per germline, CDR1 KGHDR and CDR2 SFDVKD. The CDR3 runs to 14 residues. The DNA of the CDR3 is TGTGCCACCAGTGAAGGCCCAGGGTACAATGAGCAGTTCTTC. Its translation is CATSEGPGYNEQFF.

This clone was counted once. The V gene is TRBV5-1, the J gene TRBJ1-4; 8 positions match TRBD1. Trimming removed 4 bases from V and 3 bases from J; junction bases left unmatched: 8. The germline V gene encodes CDR1 SGHRS and CDR2 YFSETQ. The length of the CDR3 is 16 residues. CDR3 nucleotide sequence: TGCGCCAGCAGCGCCAATCAGGGGGCGCCTAATGAAAAACTGTTTTTT. Translated: CASSANQGAPNEKLFF.

This chain joins TRBV19 and TRBJ1-5; 8 bases fit TRBD1. With V trimmed by 3 bases and J by 6 bases, 10 bases remained unmatched. This CDR3 has 16 amino acids. The V gene's germline CDR1 is LNHDA and CDR2 SQIVND (reference sequence). CDR3 nucleotides: TGTGCCAGTAGTATTCCCGGCCAGGGGGCCGGTCAGCCCCAGCATTTT. This encodes CASSIPGQGAGQPQHF.

The chain links TRBV7-9 to TRBJ2-5; no firm D call. CDR1 is SEHNR, CDR2 FQNEAQ, per germline (reference sequence). This CDR3 has 13 amino acids. The V end was cut by 1 base, the J end by 5 bases, with 8 bases between. The CDR3 protein is CASSLVVVETQYF. DNA for the CDR3: TGTGCCAGCAGCTTAGTGGTAGTTGAGACCCAGTACTTC.

V gene TRBV5-4 combines with J gene TRBJ1-1, with TRBD1 identical over 7 bases. The CDR3 totals 15 residues. J was trimmed by 4 bases and V by 4 bases; bases with no gene match: 10. The V gene's germline CDR1 is SGHNT and CDR2 YYREEE (reference sequence). CDR3 protein: CASSPEGAWGTEAFF. The DNA of the CDR3 is TGTGCCAGCAGCCCAGAGGGGGCCTGGGGCACTGAAGCTTTCTTT.

The V gene is TRBV29-1, the J gene TRBJ2-4; no reliable D call. Germline-derived CDR1 and CDR2 are SQVTM and ANQGSEA. This CDR3 is built from 11 residues. V was cut by 2 bases and J by 6 bases, with 5 bases left in between. The CDR3 loop reads CSVETLNIQYF. CDR3 in DNA: TGCAGCGTTGAAACATTAAACATTCAGTACTTC. Full variable domain (rest looked up from reference TRBV29-1 and TRBJ2-4): SAVISQKPSRDICQRGTSLTIQCQVDSQVTMMFWYRQQPGQSLTLIATANQGSEATYESGFVIDKFPISRPNLTFSTLTVSNMSPEDSSIYLCSVETLNIQYFGAGTRLSVL.

This clone has just one count. The chain is built from TRBV14 and TRBJ2-2, with TRBD1 matching over 7 bases. The CDR3 totals 15 residues. The trim removed 4 bases at V and 5 bases at J, leaving 7 bases unmatched. Per the germline V gene, CDR1 is SGHDN and CDR2 is FVKESK. CDR3 sequence: CASSRQLGQTGELFF. For the CDR3, the DNA is TGTGCCAGCAGCCGACAATTGGGACAGACCGGGGAGCTGTTTTTT.

V is TRBV6-2 or TRBV6-3 and J is TRBJ1-4; D unresolved. The germline CDR1 and CDR2 sequences are MNHEY and SVGEGT. CDR3 length: 15 amino acids. V lost 1 base and J 3 bases, leaving 9 bases between the germline ends. The chain's CDR3 is CASSYYRSSNEKLFF. DNA of the CDR3: TGTGCCAGCAGTTACTACCGGTCGTCTAATGAAAAACTGTTTTTT.

The J gene is TRBJ1-1, the V gene TRBV28, with TRBD1 matching over 8 bases. CDR3 length: 14 amino acids. V lost 7 bases and J lost 3; bases outside the gene matches: 7. Germline V lookup: CDR1 MDHEN, CDR2 SYDVKM. CDR3 in DNA: TGTGCCAGCAACAAACAGGGGGGCTACACTGAAGCTTTCTTT. Translated, it gives CASNKQGGYTEAFF.

The chain is built from TRBV18 and TRBJ2-7; a possible D gene is TRBD2 (5 bases). The V gene's germline CDR1 is KGHSH and CDR2 LQKENI. CDR3 size: 14 residues. Trimming removed 2 bases from V and 5 bases from J, with 13 bases in between. The CDR3 DNA is TGTGCCAGCTCACCAACGAGGGCCTCTGACGAGCAGTACTTC. Its translation: CASSPTRASDEQYF.

The V gene is TRBV4-3, the J gene TRBJ2-1; tentatively, D is TRBD1 (6 bases). Trimming left V 0 bases short and J 8 bases short, with 8 bases between. Germline-derived CDR1 and CDR2 are LGHNA and YSLEER. This CDR3 is built from 13 residues. The CDR3 bases are TGCGCCAGCAGCCAAGATGAGGGGGATGAGCAGTTCTTC. Translated: CASSQDEGDEQFF.

This clone has only one observation. This chain joins TRBV12-5 and TRBJ1-1; TRBD1 is a possible D gene (6 bases). The CDR3 runs 15 residues. Germline lookup yields CDR1 LGHNT and CDR2 FRNRAP. The V end lost 1 base, the J end lost 1 base, and 10 bases lay between the germline ends. This CDR3 is CASGLGQEPNTEAFF. In nucleotides, the CDR3 is TGTGCTAGTGGTTTGGGACAGGAACCGAACACTGAAGCTTTCTTT.

The rearrangement joins TRBV12-3 or TRBV12-4 to TRBJ2-7, with D possibly TRBD1 on 7 matching bases. Deletions cut 6 bases from V and 7 bases from J, with 13 bases between. This CDR3 has 12 amino acids. CDR3 coding DNA: TGTGCCAGCAGCCCCAGGGGGAGGGAGCAGTACTTC. Residues: CASSPRGREQYF.

The chain employs TRBV27 and TRBJ1-1; D might be TRBD1 (5 bases). The germline V gene has CDR1 MNHEY and CDR2 SMNVEV (reference sequence). This CDR3 is built from 15 residues. The V end was cut by 4 bases, the J end by 0 bases, with 12 bases between. CDR3 sequence reads: CASSWGGALNTEAFF. CDR3 DNA sequence: TGTGCCAGCAGTTGGGGTGGGGCCTTGAACACTGAAGCTTTCTTT.

A single count supports this clone. V usage is TRBV6-1 and J usage is TRBJ2-3; 9 bases agree with TRBD1. Germline lookup yields CDR1 MNHNS and CDR2 SASEGT. This CDR3 region has 17 residues. V lost 3 bases and J lost 1; bases outside the gene matches: 8. The CDR3 protein is CASSDGDREGGTDTQYF. The CDR3, as DNA: TGTGCCAGCAGTGATGGGGACAGGGAGGGGGGCACAGATACGCAGTATTTT.

V usage is TRBV16 and J usage is TRBJ2-7, with 9 nucleotides matching TRBD1. Germline assignment: CDR1 KGHSY and CDR2 FQNENV. Trimming at V came to 8 bases and at J to 4 bases, leaving 12 bases not matched to a gene. There are 15 residues in the CDR3. The CDR3 is CASGTGTGNRYEQYF. CDR3 sequence (DNA): TGTGCCAGCGGTACCGGGACAGGGAACCGTTACGAGCAGTACTTC. The full variable domain, in which reference TRBV16 and TRBJ2-7 provide the parts outside the CDR3, is GEEVAQTPKHLVRGEGQKAKLYCAPIKGHSYVFWYQQVLKNEFKFLISFQNENVFDETGMPKERFSAKCLPNSPCSLEIQATKLEDSAVYFCASGTGTGNRYEQYFGPGTRLTVT.

This clone appeared many times. Here the CDR3 reads CATSDGGYNQPQHF. The CDR3, as DNA: TGTGCCACCAGTGATGGAGGGTACAATCAGCCCCAGCATTTT. This chain joins TRBV24-1 and TRBJ1-5; D unclear. Per germline, CDR1 KGHDR and CDR2 SFDVKD. The CDR3 has 14 amino acids. The ends were cut back, 3 bases at V and 3 bases at J, with 8 bases in the middle.

This sequence joins TRBV6-5 and TRBJ2-1; tentative D call: TRBD2 (5 bases). CDR1 is MNHEY and CDR2 is SVGAGI in the germline V gene. V shed 0 bases and J shed 6 bases, with 9 bases lying between them. The CDR3 consists of 14 residues. CDR3 in DNA: TGTGCCAGCAGTTACTCAAATCTAGCCAATGAGCAGTTCTTC. This translates into CASSYSNLANEQFF.

The chain couples TRBV6-2 or TRBV6-3 to TRBJ1-2; D gene unclear. The CDR3 is 14 amino acids. Trimming cost V 0 bases and J 5 bases, with 10 bases left between them. The germline gives CDR1 MNHEY, CDR2 SVGEGT. CDR3 in DNA: TGTGCCAGCAGTTACTCGGGGAGTTTTTATGGCTACACCTTC. It codes for CASSYSGSFYGYTF.

This clone has only one observation. V gene TRBV18 combines with J gene TRBJ1-5; possibly TRBD1 for D (6 bases). V shed 4 bases and J shed 5 bases, with 15 bases lying between them. Germline V CDR1 and CDR2: KGHSH, LQKENI. The CDR3 contains 15 residues. This CDR3 reads CASSRRGGYDQPQHF. For the CDR3, the DNA is TGTGCCAGCTCACGTAGGGGGGGGTATGATCAGCCCCAGCATTTT.

V gene TRBV6-5 combines with J gene TRBJ1-1; D possibly corresponds to TRBD1 (5 bases). Trimming left V 5 bases short and J 2 bases short, with 15 bases between. Germline V CDR1 and CDR2: MNHEY, SVGAGI. This CDR3 is 15 amino acids long. The CDR3 is CASSIRQRVNTEAFF. CDR3 in DNA: TGTGCCAGCAGTATACGACAGAGAGTAAACACTGAAGCTTTCTTT.

The rearrangement links TRBV27 to TRBJ2-1, with unresolved D. Trimming removed 2 bases at V and 1 base at J, with 3 bases between. Germline CDR1 reads MNHEY; CDR2 reads SMNVEV (reference sequence). CDR3 length: 13 amino acids. The chain's CDR3 is CASSLQSYNEQFF. The CDR3 DNA reads as TGTGCCAGCAGTTTACAGTCCTACAATGAGCAGTTCTTC.